This T cell receptor (beta chain) stems from a study of CD8+CD57+ T cells in acquired aplastic anemia. Study details: The study obtained an average of about 3.1 ug of DNA from sorted CD4+ and CD8+ cells.

CD8+CD57+ cell expansion, shown by flow cytometry, had occurred in the patients selected for sequencing. In the case of this clonotype: Its antigen remains unidentified.

Study results and limitations: Patients and controls had CD8+ Simpson's diversity values that were not significantly distinct.

Researchers used genomic DNA as the template to profile TCR beta VDJ and CDR3. TCRdb reanalysed the reads using MiXCR and keeps one entry per CDR3 protein. The repertoire has about 200,000 distinct CDR3 sequences, less than 75% of them found once; the top ten carry about three fifths. The source material was sorted CD4+, CD8+, or CD8+CD57+ T cells (not recorded which) from PBMCs. This TCR came from a human donor with aplastic anemia.

CDR3 sequence: CASRKQGAYEQYF. Written as DNA, the CDR3 is TGTGCCAGCAGAAAACAGGGGGCCTACGAGCAGTACTTC. The chain combines TRBV6-6 with TRBJ2-7, with TRBD1 matching over 8 bases. The ends lost 6 bases at V and 2 bases at J; junction bases unmatched: 3. Germline CDR1 is MNHNY and CDR2 is SVGAGI (reference sequence). This CDR3 contains 13 residues.